This T cell receptor (beta chain) was sequenced for a study of T cells in Graves' hyperthyroidism and ophthalmopathy. The CDR3 has 14 residues. CDR1 is GTSNPN, CDR2 SVGIG, per germline (reference sequence). V shed 1 base and J shed 0 bases, with 7 bases lying between them. There were TCR beta CDR3 regions amplified from RNA transcripts. A set of HTBI primers served as the primers for a first-round RT-PCR of the TCR CDR3. TCRdb processed the multiplex PCR reads anew with MiXCR; each CDR3 protein has one entry. The sample has some 350,000 distinct CDR3 sequences, about 20% seen once. Uncontrolled infection, other autoimmune disease, pregnancy and lactation each barred patients from inclusion. The PBMCs had their origin in 10 ml of fresh peripheral blood. This clonotype was detected many times.

Sequencing was performed on blood. This chain joins TRBV30 and TRBJ1-3; no reliable D call. The clonotype comes from a woman between 18 and 30 years old with Graves' hyperthyroidism. DNA of the CDR3: TGTGCCTGGAGTGGCCGCCCCTCTGGAAACACCATATATTTT. This codes for CAWSGRPSGNTIYF. Based on the CDR3 plus reference TRBV30 and TRBJ1-3, the full variable domain is SQTIHQWPATLVQPVGSPLSLECTVEGTSNPNLYWYRQAAGRGLQLLFYSVGIGQISSEVPQNLSASRPQDRQFILSSKKLLLSDSGFYLCAWSGRPSGNTIYFGEGSWLTVV.